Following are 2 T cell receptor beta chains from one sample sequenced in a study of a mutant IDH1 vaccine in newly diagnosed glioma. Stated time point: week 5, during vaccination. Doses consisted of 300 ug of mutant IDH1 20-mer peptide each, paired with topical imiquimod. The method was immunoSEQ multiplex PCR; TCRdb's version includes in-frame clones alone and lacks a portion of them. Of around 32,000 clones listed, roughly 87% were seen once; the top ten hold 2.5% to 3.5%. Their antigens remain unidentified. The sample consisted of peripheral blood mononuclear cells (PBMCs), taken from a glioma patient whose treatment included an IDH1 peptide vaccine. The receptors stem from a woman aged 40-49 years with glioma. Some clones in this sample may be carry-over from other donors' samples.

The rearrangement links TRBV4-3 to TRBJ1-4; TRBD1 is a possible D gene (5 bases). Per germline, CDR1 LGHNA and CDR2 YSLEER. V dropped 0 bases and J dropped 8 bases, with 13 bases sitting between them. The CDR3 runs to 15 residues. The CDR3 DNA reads TGCGCCAGCAGCCAAGATCGGCAGGGATCAGAAAAACTGTTTTTT. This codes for CASSQDRQGSEKLFF.

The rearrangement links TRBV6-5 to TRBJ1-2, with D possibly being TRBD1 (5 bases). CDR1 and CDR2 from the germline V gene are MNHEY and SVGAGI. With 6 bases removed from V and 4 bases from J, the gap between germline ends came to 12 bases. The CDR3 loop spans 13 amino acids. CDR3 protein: CASSLDSSYGYTF. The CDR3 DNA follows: TGTGCCAGCAGCCTAGACAGCAGCTATGGCTACACCTTC.